The clone carrying this T cell receptor (beta chain) was counted only a few times. Germline V gives CDR1 LNHNV, CDR2 YYDKDF (reference sequence). With 3 bases clipped from V and 2 bases from J, the junction kept 0 bases outside the gene matches. The length of the CDR3 is 17 residues. MiXCR, applied by TCRdb to the RT-PCR reads, yields one record per CDR3 protein. The sample yields about 680,000 distinct CDR3 sequences, 13% to 15% seen once. The genes are TRBV15 and TRBJ2-6, with TRBD2 matching 14 bases. The sequencing sample was made of memory CD4+ T cells from blood. This sequence was found in a female donor in good health, serving as a healthy control. CDR3: CATSRGLAGAGANVLTF. CDR3 in DNA: TGTGCCACCAGCAGGGGACTAGCGGGAGCTGGGGCCAACGTCCTGACTTTC. The whole variable domain, filled in from reference TRBV15 and TRBJ2-6, reads DAMVIQNPRYQVTQFGKPVTLSCSQTLNHNVMYWYQQKSSQAPKLLFHYYDKDFNNEADTPDNFQSRRPNTSFCFLDIRSPGLGDTAMYLCATSRGLAGAGANVLTFGAGSRLTVL.